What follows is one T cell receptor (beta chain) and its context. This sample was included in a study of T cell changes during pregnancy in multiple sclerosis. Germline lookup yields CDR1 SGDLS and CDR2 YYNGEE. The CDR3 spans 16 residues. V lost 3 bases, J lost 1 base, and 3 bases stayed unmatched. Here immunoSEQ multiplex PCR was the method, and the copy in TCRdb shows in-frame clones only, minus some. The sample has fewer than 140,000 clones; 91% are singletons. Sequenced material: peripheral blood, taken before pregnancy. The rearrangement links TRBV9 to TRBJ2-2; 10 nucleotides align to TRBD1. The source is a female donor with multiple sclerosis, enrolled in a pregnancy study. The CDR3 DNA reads TGTGCCAGCAGCGGCGACAGGGGGCAGAACACCGGGGAGCTGTTTTTT. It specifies CASSGDRGQNTGELFF.